This T cell receptor beta chain originates from a study of T cell responses to AZD1222 COVID-19 vaccine. Study outcomes and limitations: Clonal diversity may have been underestimated in mostly white British donors. An increase in Spike-specific TCR breadth and depth was observed after two AZD1222 doses. Nearly half of unique spike-specific TCRs reportedly avoided B.1.351 and B.1.1.7 mutated regions.

The repertoire was sequenced with immunoSEQ multiplex PCR; TCRdb's copy has only in-frame clones and lacks some. Altogether tens of thousands of clones are present, 75% to 90% being singletons, with the ten largest covering around 3.6%. A word on this clone: The antigen is undetermined.

This CDR3 is 16 amino acids long. From germline, CDR1 is LGHDT and CDR2 YNNKEL (reference sequence). V dropped 0 bases and J dropped 8; count of bases not matched to a gene: 8. Second-dose intervals of approximately 4 or approximately 12 weeks were pooled. The sequencing here drew on peripheral blood, taken 28 days after the second AZD1222 dose. The sequence came from an adult who received the AZD1222 COVID-19 vaccine. The chain is built from TRBV3-1 (or the pseudogene TRBV3-2) and TRBJ1-4, with TRBD1 identical over 8 bases. This CDR3 reads CASSQDLGRGREKLFF. CDR3 sequence (DNA): TGTGCCAGCAGCCAAGATCTTGGCAGGGGGCGAGAAAAACTGTTTTTT.